These T cell receptor beta chains were read from a single sample in a study of PD-L1 blockade in urothelial cancer. Some clones are missing from TCRdb's copy, which holds only in-frame ones; the method was immunoSEQ multiplex PCR. The sample yields tens of thousands of clones, 81% seen once. Sequencing was performed on PBMCs, taken around atezolizumab (anti-PD-L1) treatment. Receptor source: a man between 65 and 85 years old with urothelial cancer. The CDR3 runs from the conserved cysteine through the conserved F or W. The D gene is left open where the match is weak. The size field is filled for only some rows; it gives once, few, many or a size class.

J gene | V gene | D gene | clone size | CDR3 DNA | CDR3 protein
TRBJ2-7 | TRBV10-3 | TRBD2 | NA | TGTGCCATCTCGACGGGGGGGAGCGAGCAGTACTTC | CAISTGGSEQYF
TRBJ2-7 | TRBV19 | TRBD1 | NA | TGTGCCAGTAGTATGACAGGGGGGAGATCTGACGAGCAGTACTTC | CASSMTGGRSDEQYF
TRBJ2-2 | TRBV9 | TRBD1 | NA | TGTGCCAGCAGCGACGACAGGGGACTCGGCGGGGAGCTGTTTTTT | CASSDDRGLGGELFF
TRBJ2-5 | TRBV27 | TRBD1 | once | TGTGCCAGCAGTTATTCGACAGGGGGGGAGACCCAGTACTTC | CASSYSTGGETQYF
TRBJ1-1 | TRBV5-8 | NA | NA | TGTGCCAGCAGCACAAGAGACATGAACACTGAAGCTTTCTTT | CASSTRDMNTEAFF
TRBJ1-2 | TRBV7-2 | TRBD1 | NA | TGTGCCAGCAGCCCCCGGACAGGCCCCCACTATGGCTACACCTTC | CASSPRTGPHYGYTF
TRBJ2-7 | TRBV25-1 | TRBD2 | NA | TGTGCCAGCAGTGAACCCCGCCCGGGAGGGAGGCAAAGGCAGTACTTC | CASSEPRPGGRQRQYF
TRBJ2-1 | TRBV19 | NA | NA | TGTGCCAGTAGCGACGGGTACAATGAGCAGTTCTTC | CASSDGYNEQFF
TRBJ1-1 | TRBV30 | NA | few | TGTGCCTGGAGTGTAGCCATGAACACTGAAGCTTTCTTT | CAWSVAMNTEAFF
TRBJ2-6 | TRBV10-3 | NA | NA | TGTGCCATCAGTGAACCCAGGGGCCCTGGGGCCAACGTCCTGACTTTC | CAISEPRGPGANVLTF
TRBJ1-1 | TRBV13 | NA | few | TGTGCCAGCAGCCTAGGAGGGAGAGCTTTCTTT | CASSLGGRAFF
TRBJ2-7 | TRBV5-1 | NA | NA | TGCGCCAGCAGCTCTTCTTCAGGCTACGAGCAGTACTTC | CASSSSSGYEQYF
TRBJ2-2 | TRBV4-2 | TRBD2 | NA | TGTGCCAGCAGCCAAGATTGGTGGGCGGGAGGGCGAACCGGGGAGCTGTTTTTT | CASSQDWWAGGRTGELFF
TRBJ1-4 | TRBV5-1 | NA | NA | TGCGCCAGCAGCTTGGCCGGGGTGGAAGGCGAAAAACTGTTTTTT | CASSLAGVEGEKLFF
TRBJ2-7 | TRBV19 | TRBD2 | NA | TGTGCCAGTAGCGTGGGGGGGACCTACGAGCAGTACTTC | CASSVGGTYEQYF
TRBJ2-5 | TRBV10-3 | TRBD2 | NA | TGTGCCATCAGTGAACTAGCGGGAGTGGAGACCCAGTACTTC | CAISELAGVETQYF
TRBJ2-3 | TRBV6-4 | TRBD2 | NA | TGTGCCAGCAGTGACAAGCGGGAGGGCCGGGATACGCAGTATTTT | CASSDKREGRDTQYF
TRBJ1-2 | TRBV27 | TRBD1 | NA | TGTGCCAGCAGGGGGACAGGGTCGATGGGAGGCTACACCTTC | CASRGTGSMGGYTF
TRBJ1-5 | TRBV10-3 | NA | few | TGTGCCATCAGTGACGGGCAGGGGAGCAATCAGCCCCAGCATTTT | CAISDGQGSNQPQHF
TRBJ2-4 | TRBV7-2 | NA | NA | TGTGCCAGCAGCTTAGCTAGCTTCAAAAACATTCAGTACTTC | CASSLASFKNIQYF
TRBJ1-4 | TRBV15 | TRBD1 | NA | TGTGCCACCAGCGGTTATAGCGGACAGGGGAAGTATGCAACTAATGAAAAACTGTTTTTT | CATSGYSGQGKYATNEKLFF
TRBJ2-1 | TRBV7-9 | TRBD2 | NA | TGTGCCAGCAGCTTAGATGTGGGGCCTAGCGGGCCCAATGAGCAGTTCTTC | CASSLDVGPSGPNEQFF